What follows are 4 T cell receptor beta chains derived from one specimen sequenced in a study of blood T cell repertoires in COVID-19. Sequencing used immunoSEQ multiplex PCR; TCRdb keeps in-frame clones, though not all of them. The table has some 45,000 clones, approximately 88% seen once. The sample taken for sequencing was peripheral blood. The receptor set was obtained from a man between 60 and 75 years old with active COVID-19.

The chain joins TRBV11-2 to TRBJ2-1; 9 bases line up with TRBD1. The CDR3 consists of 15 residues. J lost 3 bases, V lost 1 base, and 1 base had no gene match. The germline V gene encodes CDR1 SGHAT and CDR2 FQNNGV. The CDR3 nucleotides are TGTGCCAGCAGCTTAGGGACAGGGGTCTACAATGAGCAGTTCTTC. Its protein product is CASSLGTGVYNEQFF.

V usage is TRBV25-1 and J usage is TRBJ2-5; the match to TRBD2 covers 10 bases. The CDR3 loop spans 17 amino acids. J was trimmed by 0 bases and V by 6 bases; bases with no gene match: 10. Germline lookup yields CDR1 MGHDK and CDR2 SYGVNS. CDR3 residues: CASSAPTSGAYQETQYF. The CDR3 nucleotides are TGTGCCAGCAGCGCTCCAACTAGCGGGGCGTACCAAGAGACCCAGTACTTC.

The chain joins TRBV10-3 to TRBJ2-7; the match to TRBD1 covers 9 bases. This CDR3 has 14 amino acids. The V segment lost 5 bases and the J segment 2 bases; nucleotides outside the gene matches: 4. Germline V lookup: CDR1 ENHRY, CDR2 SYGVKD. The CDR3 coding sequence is TGTGCCATCAGTCCGGGACAGGGCACCTACGAGCAGTACTTC. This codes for CAISPGQGTYEQYF.

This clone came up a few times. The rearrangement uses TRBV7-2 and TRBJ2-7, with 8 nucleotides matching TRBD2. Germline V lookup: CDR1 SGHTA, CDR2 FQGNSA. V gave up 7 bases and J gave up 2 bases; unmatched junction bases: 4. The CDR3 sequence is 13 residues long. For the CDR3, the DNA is TGTGCCAGCAAGCCGGGGGGGCCCTACGAGCAGTACTTC. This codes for CASKPGGPYEQYF.